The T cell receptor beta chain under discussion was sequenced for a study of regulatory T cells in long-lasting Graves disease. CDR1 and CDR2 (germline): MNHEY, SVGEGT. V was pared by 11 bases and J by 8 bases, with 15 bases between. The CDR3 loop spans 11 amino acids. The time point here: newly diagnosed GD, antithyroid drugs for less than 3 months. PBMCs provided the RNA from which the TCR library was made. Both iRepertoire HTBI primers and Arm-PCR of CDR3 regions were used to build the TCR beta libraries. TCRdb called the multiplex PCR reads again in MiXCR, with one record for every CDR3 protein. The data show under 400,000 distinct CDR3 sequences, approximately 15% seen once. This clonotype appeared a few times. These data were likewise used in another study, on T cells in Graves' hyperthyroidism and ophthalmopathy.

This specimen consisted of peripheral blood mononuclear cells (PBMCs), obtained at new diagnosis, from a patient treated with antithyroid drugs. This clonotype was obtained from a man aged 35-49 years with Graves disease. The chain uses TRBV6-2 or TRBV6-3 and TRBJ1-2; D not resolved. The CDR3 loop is CAGGRFEGYTF. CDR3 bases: TGTGCCGGCGGAAGGTTCGAGGGCTACACCTTC.